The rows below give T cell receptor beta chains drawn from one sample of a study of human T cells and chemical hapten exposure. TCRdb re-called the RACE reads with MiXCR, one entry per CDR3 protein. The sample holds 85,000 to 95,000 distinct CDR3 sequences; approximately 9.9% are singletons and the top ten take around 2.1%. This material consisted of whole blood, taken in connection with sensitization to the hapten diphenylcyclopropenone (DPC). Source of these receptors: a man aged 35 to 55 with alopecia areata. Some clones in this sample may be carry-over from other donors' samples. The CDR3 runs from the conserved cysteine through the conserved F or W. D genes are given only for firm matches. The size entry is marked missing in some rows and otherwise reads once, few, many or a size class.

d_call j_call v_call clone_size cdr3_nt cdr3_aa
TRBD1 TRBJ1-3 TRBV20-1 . TGCAGTGCTAGCAGGACAGGAGGTATCGGAAACACCATATATTTT CSASRTGGIGNTIYF
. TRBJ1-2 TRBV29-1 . TGCAGCGTTGGTTGGGCCAGGGACTATGGCTACACCTTC CSVGWARDYGYTF
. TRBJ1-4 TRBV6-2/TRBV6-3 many TGTGCCAGCAGCTGGACAGCCGAAAAACTGTTTTTT CASSWTAEKLFF
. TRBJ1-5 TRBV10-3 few TGTGCCATCAGTGACAGGGGAGGAAGCAATCAGCCCCAGCATTTT CAISDRGGSNQPQHF
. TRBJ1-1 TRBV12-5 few TGTGCTAGTGGTTTTTTCCCTCGAATTAGGGACACTGAAGCTTTCTTT CASGFFPRIRDTEAFF
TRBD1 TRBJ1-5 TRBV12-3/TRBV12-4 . TGTGCCAGCAGTAGCAGGGGGCTCTGGCAGCCCCAGCATTTT CASSSRGLWQPQHF
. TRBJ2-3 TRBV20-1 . TGCAGTGCTAGAGACCCACTGGCCGCAGATACGCAGTATTTT CSARDPLAADTQYF
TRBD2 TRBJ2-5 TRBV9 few TGTGCCAGCAGAAAAATACTAGCGGGCGACCAAGAGACCCAGTACTTC CASRKILAGDQETQYF
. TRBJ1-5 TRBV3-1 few TGTGCCAGCAGCCAGGGTGACAGTCATCAGCCCCAGCATTTT CASSQGDSHQPQHF
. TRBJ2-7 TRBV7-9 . TGTGCCAGCAGCTTAATGACACCCTCCGGGGAGCAGTACTTC CASSLMTPSGEQYF
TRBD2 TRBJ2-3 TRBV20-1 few TGCAGTGCTAGAGTGGGACTAGCGCATACGCAGTATTTT CSARVGLAHTQYF
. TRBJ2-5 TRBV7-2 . TGTGCCAGCAGCTTAGGCGGGAAGACCCAGTACTTC CASSLGGKTQYF
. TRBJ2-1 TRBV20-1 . TGCAGTGCCCGCCAATCCACTTACAATGAGCAGTTCTTC CSARQSTYNEQFF
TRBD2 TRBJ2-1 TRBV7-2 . TGTGCCAGCATGTCGACTAGCGGTTTTCACAATGAGCAGTTCTTC CASMSTSGFHNEQFF
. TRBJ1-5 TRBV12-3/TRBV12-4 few TGTGCCACCAAACAGGGAGGAAATCAGCCCCAGCATTTT CATKQGGNQPQHF
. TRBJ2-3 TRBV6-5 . TGTGCCAGCAGATTCGACAGACTCAACACAGATACGCAGTATTTT CASRFDRLNTDTQYF
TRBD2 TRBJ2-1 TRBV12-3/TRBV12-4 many TGTGCCAGCAGCATGGGGACTAGCATCGGTGAGCAGTTCTTC CASSMGTSIGEQFF
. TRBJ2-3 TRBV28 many TGTGCCAGCAGTTTCTTCGGCCCTAGCACAGATACGCAGTATTTT CASSFFGPSTDTQYF
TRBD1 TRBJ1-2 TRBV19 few TGTGCCAGTAGTATAGGCAGGGGGCTTTTTGGCTACACCTTC CASSIGRGLFGYTF
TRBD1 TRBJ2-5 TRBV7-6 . TGTGCCAGCAGCTTCGATGGGACAGGGGCCCCACAAGAGACCCAGTACTTC CASSFDGTGAPQETQYF
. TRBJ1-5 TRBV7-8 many TGTGCCAGCAGTCCACAGGGTAGCAATCAGCCCCAGCATTTT CASSPQGSNQPQHF
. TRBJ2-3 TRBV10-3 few TGTGCCACCGGGACTAGCACAGATACGCAGTATTTT CATGTSTDTQYF
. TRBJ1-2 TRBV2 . TGTGCCAGCAGTGAGGCGGGGATAGTTGGCTACACCTTC CASSEAGIVGYTF
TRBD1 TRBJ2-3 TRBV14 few TGTGCCAGCAGCCGGGGACAGGGGGATTACACAGATACGCAGTATTTT CASSRGQGDYTDTQYF
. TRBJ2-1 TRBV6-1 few TGTGCCAGCAGTGCTGACTCCTTGGGGGATGAGCAGTTCTTC CASSADSLGDEQFF
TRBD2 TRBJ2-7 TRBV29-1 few TGCAGCGTCCTCCCGGGGGGTAGGGGCGACGAGCAGTACTTC CSVLPGGRGDEQYF
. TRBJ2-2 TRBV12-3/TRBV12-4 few TGTGCCAGCAGTTTGCAGAACACCGGGGAGCTGTTTTTT CASSLQNTGELFF
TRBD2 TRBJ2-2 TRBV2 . TGTGCCAGCGATCAGAGAAGGACTAGTAACACCGGGGAGCTGTTTTTT CASDQRRTSNTGELFF